Shown below are 10 T cell receptor beta chains from a single sample sequenced in a study of T cell responses to AZD1222 COVID-19 vaccine (dated by TCRdb to 2020 to 2023). Per the publication, the time point label means: baseline before first vaccination. Library preparation used the immunoSEQ multiplex PCR assay. TCRdb carries this immuneACCESS record with in-frame sequences only. Its versions omit some clonotypes, under half of them owing to an unresolved V gene in the studies checked, with the rest unexplained. This sample has 85,000 to 120,000 clones in its table, and 84% of those were observed once. The top ten clonotypes cover over 15% of the sample. This specimen was peripheral blood, taken on day 0 of AZD1222 vaccination. These receptors originate from an adult in good health.

The V gene is TRBV28, the J gene TRBJ1-6, with a possible D match to TRBD1 (6 bases). CDR1 is MDHEN and CDR2 is SYDVKM in the germline V gene. Trimming left V 6 bases short and J 7 bases short, with 16 bases between. The CDR3 has 15 amino acids. CDR3 loop: CASSRWGAGNSPLHF. CDR3 nucleotide sequence: TGTGCCAGCAGCCGTTGGGGGGCGGGAAATTCACCCCTCCACTTT.

The V and J genes are TRBV28 and TRBJ1-2, with 8 bases identical to TRBD1. Looked up from germline, CDR1 is MDHEN and CDR2 is SYDVKM. Trimming cost V 0 bases and J 7 bases; bases outside gene matches: 4. The length of the CDR3 is 14 residues. This CDR3 is CASSLWQGAAGYTF. The DNA of the CDR3 is TGTGCCAGCAGTTTATGGCAGGGGGCGGCTGGCTACACCTTC.

This chain joins TRBV7-8 and TRBJ2-1; D is undetermined. This CDR3 spans 11 amino acids. Germline V lookup: CDR1 SGHVS, CDR2 FQNEAQ. The V end was cut by 3 bases, the J end by 9 bases, with 6 bases between. CDR3 region: CASSFAVEQFF. CDR3 nucleotides: TGTGCCAGCAGCTTCGCTGTTGAGCAGTTCTTC.

This chain joins TRBV15 and TRBJ1-6; D might be TRBD1 (5 bases). The CDR3 spans 14 residues. Germline CDR1 reads LNHNV; CDR2 reads YYDKDF (reference sequence). V was trimmed by 0 bases and J by 15 bases, leaving 15 bases between them. The DNA of the CDR3 is TGTGCCACCAGCAGAGATCGACATAACGGGGGCCTCCACTTT. Residues: CATSRDRHNGGLHF. Together with reference TRBV15 and TRBJ1-6, the CDR3 gives the full variable domain: DAMVIQNPRYQVTQFGKPVTLSCSQTLNHNVMYWYQQKSSQAPKLLFHYYDKDFNNEADTPDNFQSRRPNTSFCFLDIRSPGLGDTAMYLCATSRDRHNGGLHFGNGTRLTVT.

The gene calls are TRBV6-5 and TRBJ1-5; unclear D gene. With 8 bases removed from V and 2 bases from J, the gap between germline ends came to 10 bases. The CDR3 runs 13 residues. Germline V gene data show CDR1 as MNHEY and CDR2 as SVGAGI. This CDR3 is CASRLEGNQPQHF. As DNA, the CDR3 is TGTGCCAGCCGTCTCGAGGGCAATCAGCCCCAGCATTTT.

The rearrangement links TRBV20-1 to TRBJ2-7, with no clear D. V was trimmed by 3 bases and J by 1 base, leaving 10 bases between them. The germline V gene encodes CDR1 DFQATT and CDR2 SNEGSKA (reference sequence). The CDR3 has 13 residues. In DNA, the CDR3 is TGCAGTGCTAGTTCCAGGTGGTCCTACGAGCAGTACTTC. Translated, it gives CSASSRWSYEQYF.

With regard to this clone: The sample has other DNA sequences that encode this CDR3 too. The CDR3 bases are TGTGCCAGCAGCTTAGAAGGCACTAATGAAAAACTGTTTTTT. It specifies CASSLEGTNEKLFF. The V call is TRBV11-3, the J call TRBJ1-4; no firm D call. The V gene's germline CDR1 is SGHNT and CDR2 YENEEA. The CDR3 is made up of 14 amino acids. Trimming removed 0 bases at V and 2 bases at J, with 4 bases between. Full variable domain (remainder filled in from reference TRBV11-3 and TRBJ1-4): EAGVVQSPRYKIIEKKQPVAFWCNPISGHNTLYWYLQNLGQGPELLIRYENEEAVDDSQLPKDRFSAERLKGVDSTLKIQPAELGDSAVYLCASSLEGTNEKLFFGSGTQLSVL.

This clone was detected a few times. The chain joins TRBV27 to TRBJ2-3, with a tentative D call TRBD2 (5 bases). The V end lost 3 bases, the J end lost 0 bases, and 7 bases lay between the germline ends. This CDR3 is 14 amino acids long. CDR1 and CDR2 from the germline V gene are MNHEY and SMNVEV (reference sequence). The CDR3 DNA is TGTGCCAGCAGTTTCCTAGCTAGCACAGATACGCAGTATTTT. Its protein product is CASSFLASTDTQYF.

This chain joins TRBV7-2 and TRBJ1-2; possible D gene TRBD1, 5 bases. In germline, CDR1 is SGHTA, CDR2 FQGNSA. The CDR3 extends over 13 amino acids. Trimming took 6 bases from V and 0 from J, leaving 8 bases between them. CDR3 in amino acids: CASRGDSNYGYTF. The CDR3 DNA follows: TGTGCCAGCAGAGGGGACTCTAACTATGGCTACACCTTC.

The table lists this clone with a count of one. The rearrangement uses TRBV12-5 and TRBJ1-5; 9 nucleotides line up with TRBD1. The J segment lost 4 bases and the V segment lost 4 bases, leaving 11 bases of the junction unmatched. From germline, CDR1 is LGHNT and CDR2 FRNRAP. The CDR3 is 17 amino acids. The CDR3 is CASGSGTGPLFNQPQHF. The CDR3 DNA sequence: TGTGCTAGTGGTTCCGGGACAGGGCCTCTATTTAATCAGCCCCAGCATTTT.